This TCR beta chain was obtained from a study of PD-1 blockade in mismatch repair-deficient tumors. The germline gives CDR1 MNHNY, CDR2 SVGAGI (reference sequence). V was pared by 0 bases and J by 7 bases, with 5 bases of the junction left unmatched. The CDR3 totals 15 residues. This table comes from immunoSEQ multiplex PCR, and its TCRdb copy is limited to in-frame clones, with some not included. Of roughly 50,000 clones in the sample, around 85% are singletons; the top ten hold about 8.3%. The V gene is TRBV6-6, the J gene TRBJ1-5, with TRBD1 matching 8 bases. This TCR derives from an adult with mismatch repair-deficient cancer. Sequenced material: peripheral blood, taken around 19 weeks after starting pembrolizumab. The DNA of the CDR3 is TGTGCCAGCAGTTACTCTGGACAGGGTGGCCAGCCCCAGCATTTT. It is translated as CASSYSGQGGQPQHF.